This T cell receptor beta chain was observed in a study of T cells in Graves' hyperthyroidism and ophthalmopathy. General study points: Ophthalmopathy got predicted by the model a median about six months before its onset.

Per the germline V gene, CDR1 is SGHRS and CDR2 is YFSETQ. Unmatched junction bases numbered 6, after V lost 4 bases and J lost 8 bases. The CDR3 loop spans 16 amino acids. Absence of ophthalmopathy progression within 18 months defined stable Graves' hyperthyroidism. Researchers barred patients who had uncontrolled infection, other autoimmune disease, pregnancy or lactation. RNA transcripts yielded amplified TCR beta CDR3 regions. When the TCR CDR3 underwent first-round RT-PCR, the HTBI primer set was used. TCRdb reprocessed the multiplex PCR reads with MiXCR, giving one entry per CDR3 protein. The sample has around 350,000 distinct CDR3 sequences; approximately 13% are singletons. Regarding this clonotype: Antigen: not known.

The chain combines TRBV5-1 with TRBJ2-1, with 16 bases fitting TRBD2. This TCR derives from a woman younger than 35 with Graves' hyperthyroidism. The material sequenced was blood. CDR3 sequence: CASSPTGTSGGDEQFF. For the CDR3, the DNA is TGCGCCAGCAGCCCTACCGGGACTAGCGGGGGGGATGAGCAGTTCTTC.